The clone carrying this T cell receptor beta chain was seen more than once but under ten times. Its antigen is unidentified. TCRdb reanalysed the 5' RACE reads using MiXCR and keeps one entry per CDR3 protein. The sample includes 1.5 million to 2 million distinct CDR3 sequences, about 32% of them seen just once. Between the trimmed V and J ends, which lost 1 base and 6 bases, there was a span of 11 bases. The CDR3 contains 13 residues. Germline V gene lookup returns CDR1 DFQATT and CDR2 SNEGSKA (reference sequence). Only healthy Caucasians were enrolled as donors. The data are from a study of identical twins. Study results and limitations: Beta out-of-frame twin sharing showed a weaker excess. Within twin pairs, the out-of-frame alpha sequences they shared showed excess low generation probability.

The sequence was collected from a newborn girl in good health. This sequence joins TRBV20-1 and TRBJ2-3, with D possibly being TRBD2 (5 bases). Sequenced: cord blood. CDR3 region: CSARVDRRDTQYF. The CDR3 bases are TGCAGTGCTAGAGTCGATAGGAGGGATACGCAGTATTTT.